Following are 30 T cell receptor beta chains from one sample sequenced in a study of blood T cell repertoires in COVID-19. The protocol was immunoSEQ multiplex PCR, while the TCRdb copy is restricted to in-frame clones and leaves out a portion. The sample shows tens of thousands of clones, under 85% of them seen only once. Source material: peripheral blood. These receptors were obtained from a woman in her forties or fifties with active or convalescent COVID-19.

This sequence joins TRBV5-1 and TRBJ2-1; 8 nucleotides align to TRBD2. The CDR3 loop spans 15 amino acids. The V segment lost 2 bases and the J segment 7 bases; nucleotides outside the gene matches: 8. Germline V gives CDR1 SGHRS, CDR2 YFSETQ. CDR3 protein: CASSFPGLVPNEQFF. The CDR3 nucleotides read TGCGCCAGCAGCTTCCCGGGACTAGTCCCTAATGAGCAGTTCTTC. Full variable domain (rest looked up from reference TRBV5-1 and TRBJ2-1): KAGVTQTPRYLIKTRGQQVTLSCSPISGHRSVSWYQQTPGQGLQFLFEYFSETQRNKGNFPGRFSGRQFSNSRSEMNVSTLELGDSALYLCASSFPGLVPNEQFFGPGTRLTVL.

The chain is built from TRBV2 and TRBJ1-2, with a possible D match to TRBD1 (6 bases). This CDR3 has 15 residues. The germline gives CDR1 SNHLY, CDR2 FYNNEI. Trimming stripped 4 bases from V and 7 bases from J, with 19 bases between. The CDR3 is CASSAGTRGGGGYTF. For the CDR3, the DNA is TGTGCCAGCAGTGCCGGAACCCGGGGGGGCGGTGGCTACACCTTC.

CDR3 nucleotide sequence: TGTGCCAGCACCCGGGAACCGTTCTACGAGCAGTACTTC. Translation gives CASTREPFYEQYF. The chain links TRBV2 to TRBJ2-7; D may be TRBD2 (5 bases). The V gene lost 7 bases and the J gene lost 3 bases, with 13 bases spanning the gap. Germline CDR1 and CDR2: SNHLY and FYNNEI. The CDR3 spans 13 residues.

The chain recombines TRBV20-1 with TRBJ1-3; D gene unclear. V dropped 5 bases and J dropped 0 bases, with 11 bases sitting between them. Germline V CDR1 and CDR2: DFQATT, SNEGSKA (reference sequence). The CDR3 has 14 amino acids. CDR3 nucleotide sequence: TGCAGTGCTCGTGGTCCCTTCTCTGGAAACACCATATATTTT. Amino acids: CSARGPFSGNTIYF.

V and J are TRBV6-5 and TRBJ2-7; no definite D call. The CDR3 totals 11 residues. Germline CDR1 is MNHEY and CDR2 is SVGAGI. Trimming cost V 6 bases and J 2 bases, with 5 bases left between them. This chain's CDR3 is CASSRTYEQYF. The CDR3 DNA sequence: TGTGCCAGCAGCAGAACCTACGAGCAGTACTTC.

This chain joins TRBV20-1 and TRBJ1-1; D not certain. This CDR3 is 13 amino acids long. V lost 3 bases, J lost 5 bases, and 13 bases lay in between. Germline V gene data show CDR1 as DFQATT and CDR2 as SNEGSKA (reference sequence). The CDR3 is CSASRQANTEAFF. As DNA, the CDR3 is TGCAGTGCTAGTCGGCAGGCGAATACTGAAGCTTTCTTT.

A few counts support this clone. The genes are TRBV18 and TRBJ2-5; D perhaps matches TRBD1 (5 bases). Germline assignment: CDR1 KGHSH and CDR2 LQKENI. The CDR3 totals 15 residues. Trimming left V 2 bases short and J 1 base short, with 11 bases between. The CDR3 DNA reads as TGTGCCAGCTCACCAGCAGGGCCTTTCCAAGAGACCCAGTACTTC. Translated, it gives CASSPAGPFQETQYF.

Concerning this clone itself: Germline is not matched at one junction end, which may reflect a read error. The rearrangement uses TRBV5-8 and TRBJ2-3; 9 positions agree with TRBD1. The V gene's germline CDR1 is SGHTS and CDR2 YDEGEE. The CDR3 contains 15 residues. The CDR3 nucleotides read TGTGCCAGCAGTTTGGGGACAGGGCACACAGATACGCAGTATTTT. Translating it yields CASSLGTGHTDTQYF.

This chain uses TRBV29-1 with TRBJ2-3, with a possible D match to TRBD2 (5 bases). From germline, CDR1 is SQVTM and CDR2 ANQGSEA. The CDR3 extends over 16 amino acids. The V gene lost 6 bases and the J gene lost 2 bases, with 21 bases spanning the gap. The CDR3 here is CSVIYSAPEVTDTQYF. In DNA, the CDR3 is TGCAGCGTAATATACAGTGCCCCGGAGGTCACAGATACGCAGTATTTT.

This chain connects TRBV10-1 to TRBJ2-5; tentatively, D is TRBD1 (5 bases). Trimming removed 11 bases from V and 3 bases from J, with 16 bases in between. The CDR3 is made up of 13 amino acids. The germline V gene has CDR1 WNHNN and CDR2 SYGVQD (reference sequence). The CDR3 DNA sequence: TGCGCCCCCGCCGGCGTCAGGGAAGAGACCCAGTACTTC. This translates into CAPAGVREETQYF.

The CDR3, as DNA: TGTGCCAGCAGTTACGGACTTACCTACGAGCAGTACTTC. This codes for CASSYGLTYEQYF. The chain uses TRBV6-6 and TRBJ2-7; a weak D match, TRBD2 (5 bases). CDR3 length equals 13 residues. The V gene's germline CDR1 is MNHNY and CDR2 SVGAGI (reference sequence). Trimming took 2 bases from V and 2 from J, leaving 7 bases between them.

The CDR3 region has the DNA TGTGCCACCAGTGATGGACAGGGCATCAGCGAGCAGTACTTC. Its protein product is CATSDGQGISEQYF. The chain is built from TRBV24-1 and TRBJ2-7; TRBD1 matches at 8 bases. CDR3 length equals 14 residues. Germline V CDR1 and CDR2: KGHDR, SFDVKD. The V gene end was trimmed by 3 bases and the J gene end by 6 bases; junction bases not matched to a gene: 6.

The chain has TRBV5-4 and TRBJ1-1; 8 nucleotides match TRBD1. Unmatched junction bases numbered 5, after V lost 0 bases and J lost 4 bases. CDR1 and CDR2 from the germline V gene are SGHNT and YYREEE (reference sequence). CDR3 length: 15 amino acids. Written as DNA, the CDR3 is TGTGCCAGCAGCTTGGCGTCAGGGGGCTTCACTGAAGCTTTCTTT. It encodes CASSLASGGFTEAFF.

The J gene is TRBJ1-2, the V gene TRBV5-1, with D possibly TRBD1 on 6 matching bases. Germline CDR1 is SGHRS and CDR2 is YFSETQ. Deletions cut 0 bases from V and 8 bases from J, with 11 bases between. This CDR3 contains 13 residues. This CDR3 reads CASSLGQGSGYTF. In DNA form, the CDR3 reads TGCGCCAGCAGCTTGGGGCAGGGGAGCGGCTACACCTTC.

J is TRBJ2-7 and V is TRBV10-2; D might be TRBD2 (5 bases). Germline V gene lookup returns CDR1 WSHSY and CDR2 SAAADI. CDR3 length: 14 residues. The V end lost 3 bases, the J end lost 5 bases, and 14 bases lay between the germline ends. The CDR3 is CASSDWGEEDEQYF. Written as DNA, the CDR3 is TGCGCCAGCAGTGATTGGGGAGAAGAGGACGAGCAGTACTTC.

The chain links TRBV5-6 to TRBJ2-7, with TRBD1 matching 7 bases. The germline V gene has CDR1 SGHDT and CDR2 YYEEEE. The ends lost 4 bases at V and 3 bases at J; junction bases unmatched: 4. The CDR3 runs to 13 residues. The CDR3 sequence: CASSLNRGYEQYF. The CDR3 region has the DNA TGTGCCAGCAGCCTGAACAGGGGCTACGAGCAGTACTTC.

J is TRBJ1-1 and V is TRBV29-1; maybe TRBD1 (6 bases). The CDR3 is made up of 14 amino acids. The V end was cut by 5 bases, the J end by 0 bases, with 13 bases between. Germline-derived CDR1 and CDR2 are SQVTM and ANQGSEA. The CDR3 DNA reads as TGCAGCGTTTGGGGGCACAGGTTGAACACTGAAGCTTTCTTT. This codes for CSVWGHRLNTEAFF.

This sequence joins TRBV5-8 and TRBJ1-2; D remains ambiguous. The V and J ends lost 6 bases and 8 bases respectively, with 23 bases between them. This CDR3 region has 15 residues. The germline V gene encodes CDR1 SGHTS and CDR2 YDEGEE. CDR3 residues: CASTPRVEGSGGYTF. The DNA for the CDR3 is TGTGCCAGCACTCCTAGGGTAGAGGGATCGGGCGGCTACACCTTC.

This clone showed up just a few times. V and J are TRBV10-3 and TRBJ2-7, with 10 bases lining up with TRBD2. The junction had 10 bases not matched to a gene; V was cut back by 4 bases and J by 7 bases. Germline values: CDR1 ENHRY, CDR2 SYGVKD. The CDR3 consists of 15 residues. CDR3 protein: CAISGTSGKTGEQYF. The DNA of the CDR3 is TGTGCCATCAGTGGGACTAGCGGAAAAACGGGGGAGCAGTACTTC.

The chain employs TRBV7-2 and TRBJ1-4; TRBD1 is a possible D gene (5 bases). The V gene lost 8 bases and the J gene lost 0 bases, with 13 bases spanning the gap. CDR1 SGHTA and CDR2 FQGNSA come from the germline V gene. CDR3 length equals 15 residues. The CDR3 DNA reads as TGTGCCAGCTCGCGGGGGGTGGCAACTAATGAAAAACTGTTTTTT. Its protein is CASSRGVATNEKLFF.

V is TRBV20-1 and J is TRBJ2-5; 12 bases are shared with TRBD2. The length of the CDR3 is 16 residues. J gave up 5 bases and V 3 bases, and 10 bases lay outside the gene matches. CDR1 is DFQATT, CDR2 SNEGSKA, per germline (reference sequence). The CDR3 loop reads CSASGLAGPGVETQYF. The CDR3 coding sequence is TGCAGTGCTAGTGGACTAGCGGGACCTGGAGTGGAGACCCAGTACTTC.

The chain uses TRBV5-1 and TRBJ1-3; D may be TRBD1 (6 bases). V shed 0 bases and J shed 9 bases, with 13 bases lying between them. The CDR3 is 14 amino acids. Germline V gene sequence: CDR1 SGHRS, CDR2 YFSETQ. The CDR3 coding sequence is TGCGCCAGCAGCTTGGGACAGGACGGTACCACCATATATTTT. As protein: CASSLGQDGTTIYF.

The chain combines TRBV5-1 with TRBJ1-4, with a possible D match to TRBD1 (6 bases). The CDR3 has 14 amino acids. The germline gives CDR1 SGHRS, CDR2 YFSETQ. Trimming took 3 bases from V and 5 from J, leaving 11 bases between them. The CDR3 loop reads CASSSQGANEKLFF. DNA of the CDR3: TGCGCCAGCAGCTCACAGGGCGCAAATGAAAAACTGTTTTTT. Full variable domain (remainder filled in from reference TRBV5-1 and TRBJ1-4): KAGVTQTPRYLIKTRGQQVTLSCSPISGHRSVSWYQQTPGQGLQFLFEYFSETQRNKGNFPGRFSGRQFSNSRSEMNVSTLELGDSALYLCASSSQGANEKLFFGSGTQLSVL.

A few counts support this clone. The chain couples TRBV5-4 to TRBJ1-2, with D maybe TRBD1 (5 bases). Per germline, CDR1 SGHNT and CDR2 YYREEE (reference sequence). This CDR3 region has 15 residues. V lost 4 bases, J lost 8 bases, and 21 bases lay in between. The DNA of the CDR3 is TGTGCCAGCAGCGGGGGGGGTCCGGGAAAAGAAGGCTACACCTTC. Translating gives CASSGGGPGKEGYTF. Looking up the rest from reference TRBV5-4 and TRBJ1-2 gives the full variable domain: ETGVTQSPTHLIKTRGQQVTLRCSSQSGHNTVSWYQQALGQGPQFIFQYYREEENGRGNFPPRFSGLQFPNYSSELNVNALELDDSALYLCASSGGGPGKEGYTFGSGTRLTVV.

The J gene is TRBJ2-7, the V gene TRBV30; 16 bases align to TRBD2. CDR3 size: 18 residues. The V and J ends lost 2 bases and 0 bases, in that order; junction bases with no gene match: 7. Germline-derived CDR1 and CDR2 are GTSNPN and SVGIG (reference sequence). CDR3 DNA sequence: TGTGCCTGGAGTACGGGACTAGCGGGAGGGCCGTACTCCTACGAGCAGTACTTC. Translating it yields CAWSTGLAGGPYSYEQYF.

This chain links TRBV7-9 with TRBJ2-1, with 7 bases identical to TRBD2. CDR3 length: 15 amino acids. Germline trimming cut 5 bases from V and 4 bases from J; bases unmatched to any gene: 8. Germline V gives CDR1 SEHNR, CDR2 FQNEAQ (reference sequence). The CDR3 sequence is CASSTGGPVYNEQFF. In DNA form, the CDR3 reads TGTGCCAGCAGCACGGGGGGACCAGTATACAATGAGCAGTTCTTC.

The chain has TRBV27 and TRBJ2-1; perhaps TRBD2 as D (5 bases). The CDR3 is 14 residues long. Germline CDR1 and CDR2: MNHEY and SMNVEV (reference sequence). V was clipped by 11 bases and J by 3 bases, with 17 bases between them. The CDR3 nucleotides read TGTGCCTCAACTAGGAGCCCCAACTACAATGAGCAGTTCTTC. Translation gives CASTRSPNYNEQFF.

V usage is TRBV19 and J usage is TRBJ1-1; weak D call: TRBD1 (5 bases). This CDR3 has 13 residues. The ends were cut back, 9 bases at V and 3 bases at J, with 14 bases in the middle. Per the germline V gene, CDR1 is LNHDA and CDR2 is SQIVND (reference sequence). The CDR3 bases are TGTGCCAGCGGTATAAAAGGGGACACTGAAGCTTTCTTT. Its protein product is CASGIKGDTEAFF.

In nucleotides, the CDR3 is TGTGCCAGTAATCTAGCGGCTAGCTCCTACAATGAGCAGTTCTTC. It is translated as CASNLAASSYNEQFF. V is TRBV19 and J is TRBJ2-1, with 7 nucleotides matching TRBD2. This CDR3 contains 15 residues. The V gene's germline CDR1 is LNHDA and CDR2 SQIVND (reference sequence). The V segment lost 7 bases and the J segment 0 bases; nucleotides outside the gene matches: 6.

The V and J genes are TRBV9 and TRBJ1-1; D call uncertain. Germline V gene lookup returns CDR1 SGDLS and CDR2 YYNGEE. Trimming shortened V by 0 bases and J by 4 bases, and 7 bases separated the two germline ends. CDR3 length: 13 amino acids. The CDR3 nucleotides read TGTGCCAGCAGCGTAGCAGCGAGCACTGAAGCTTTCTTT. Amino acids: CASSVAASTEAFF.